Listed below are T cell receptor beta chains from one sample, sequenced in a study of T cells in Graves' hyperthyroidism and ophthalmopathy. TCRdb analysed the multiplex PCR reads with MiXCR anew, one entry per CDR3 protein. Of about 480,000 distinct CDR3 sequences listed, 22% are singletons. The material sequenced was blood. These receptors came from a woman aged 70-85 years with Graves' ophthalmopathy. Both conserved end residues are part of each CDR3. Each record gives: V gene, D gene, CDR3 protein. The D gene is left open where the match is weak.

>TRBV14|.
CASSQVLGQTNSPLHF
>TRBV2|TRBD1
CASSEQEGQGGRGYTF
>TRBV6-1|.
CASSGGGTPNYGYTF
>TRBV6-1|.
CASSSGPKETQYF
>TRBV18|.
CASAPLQQATTNGYTF
>TRBV9|.
CASSVDSFQETQYF
>TRBV12-3/TRBV12-4|.
CASTLGGRGTEAFF
>TRBV9|TRBD2
CASSAGLAGVGANVLTF
>TRBV30|.
CAWIGGVGDFVAVNTEAFF
>TRBV11-1|.
CASSGSGIGELFF